The clone carrying this TCR beta chain was counted only a few times. What it binds is unknown. The data are from a study of T cell repertoires in cytomegalovirus infection. Study-level results: Public TCR beta family frequency separated CMV-and-HLA carriers, including in an independent cohort. Ex vivo, HLA-C-restricted CMV-specific TCR beta clonotypes prevailed over the rest of the response.

TCRdb fed the reads into MiXCR, producing one record per CDR3 protein. The sample lists roughly 990,000 distinct CDR3 sequences, approximately 32% occurring once. Germline V gene lookup returns CDR1 MNHEY and CDR2 SVGEGT. V lost 0 bases, J lost 8 bases, and 17 bases lay in between. The CDR3 contains 16 residues. Sequenced material: cultured CD8+ T cells from PBMCs, taken from culture after CMV antigen stimulation. This TCR was recovered from a human donor in good health (CMV status not recorded). Some clones in this sample may be carry-over from other donors' samples. This rearrangement joins TRBV6-2 or TRBV6-3 to TRBJ2-1, with TRBD1 as a possible D gene (5 bases). CDR3 in amino acids: CASSYSTAAVVYEQFF. In DNA, the CDR3 is TGTGCCAGCAGTTACTCGACAGCCGCCGTCGTCTATGAGCAGTTCTTC.